This entry is about one TCR beta chain. Antigen unknown. The CDR3 has 15 residues. The germline CDR1 and CDR2 sequences are MDHEN and SYDVKM. Data came from immunoSEQ multiplex PCR; TCRdb stores just in-frame clones and leaves some out. The sample yields more than 80,000 clones, about 89% seen once. This entry belongs to a study of OX40 agonist ivuxolimab in advanced cancers. Overall study context: Ivuxolimab was administered intravenously to patients at 0.01 to 10 mg/kg every 2 weeks. General study results and limits: The CD4+ and CD8+ T cells in the blood had expanded clonally by week 6 at 0.1 to 3.0 mg/kg. Some of the lowest clonal expansion was seen in partial responders at 0.1-3.0 mg/kg. In CD8+ T cells, expanded clones were on average more numerous than in CD4+.

This TCR was sampled from an adult with an advanced solid tumor such as melanoma, head and neck, liver or kidney cancer. Specimen: CD4+ or CD8+ T cells sorted from blood, collected in a trial of the OX40 agonist ivuxolimab. This rearrangement joins TRBV28 to TRBJ2-5; 7 bases map to TRBD1. Judging by the DNA end, TRBJ2-7 fits better; the J call may be wrong. The CDR3 region has the DNA TGTGCCAGCAGTTTGATCTGGCAGGGGGCCTACGAGCAGTACTTC. Its protein is CASSLIWQGAYEQYF.